This TCR beta chain was sequenced for a study of PD-1 blockade in mismatch repair-deficient tumors. All patients were mismatch repair deficient, assessed by either PCR or immunohistochemistry. Trimming removed 10 bases from V and 4 bases from J, with 17 bases in between. This CDR3 comprises 14 residues. The germline CDR1 and CDR2 sequences are WNHNN and SYGVQD (reference sequence). Produced via immunoSEQ multiplex PCR; TCRdb's table is partial and in-frame only. The sample carries fewer than 100,000 clones, 81% recorded once. The TCR originated in an adult with mismatch repair-deficient cancer. Source: peripheral blood, taken 12 weeks after starting pembrolizumab. The chain couples TRBV10-1 to TRBJ2-1; TRBD1 is a possible D gene (6 bases). The CDR3 region is CATANVDRYNEQFF. The CDR3 DNA reads TGCGCCACCGCTAACGTTGACAGGTACAATGAGCAGTTCTTC.